The source of this TCR beta chain is a study of cytomegalovirus exposure and HLA in healthy donors. Notes on the study in general: The study found most TCR sequences rare, yet found some public TCRs in many donors.

Using immunoSEQ multiplex PCR, the repertoire was profiled, and TCRdb retains in-frame clones only, with some absent. The sample comprises under 200,000 clones, 75% to 90% of which are singletons, and about 2.2% rests with the top ten. In the case of this clone: Its matching antigen is unknown.

The sequencing sample was made of PBMCs. This sequence originates from a woman between 18 and 29 years old in good health and CMV-seronegative.

CDR3 amino acids: CASSVRQGSYNEQFF. For the CDR3, the DNA is TGTGCCAGCAGCGTAAGACAGGGGAGCTACAATGAGCAGTTCTTC. V gene TRBV9 combines with J gene TRBJ2-1; 8 positions agree with TRBD1. Germline loops: CDR1 SGDLS, CDR2 YYNGEE. The CDR3 spans 15 residues. Trimming took 1 base from V and 3 from J; bases not matched to a gene: 3.